Each of the 24 T cell receptor beta chains below was sequenced from the same sample in a study of OX40 agonist ivuxolimab in advanced cancers. The method was immunoSEQ multiplex PCR; TCRdb's version includes in-frame clones alone and lacks a portion of them. The repertoire holds about 45,000 clones, with about 80% as singletons. The sequencing here drew on CD4+ or CD8+ T cells sorted from blood, taken in a trial of the OX40 agonist ivuxolimab. All receptors derive from an adult with an advanced solid tumor such as melanoma, head and neck, liver or kidney cancer.

The chain has TRBV9 and TRBJ1-1; 9 bases fit TRBD1. This CDR3 has 24 residues. CDR1 is SGDLS, CDR2 YYNGEE, per germline. V lost 0 bases to trimming and J lost 6 bases; unmatched junction nucleotides: 33. The CDR3 reads CASSVVEPSCSDRGGQSTWAEAFF. DNA for the CDR3: TGTGCCAGCAGCGTAGTCGAACCGAGCTGTTCGGACAGGGGTGGGCAGAGCACTTGGGCTGAAGCTTTCTTT.

This sequence joins TRBV4-1 and TRBJ2-7, with no clear D. The CDR3 consists of 13 residues. Germline V lookup: CDR1 MGHRA, CDR2 YSYEKL. Trimming pared 0 bases from V and 6 bases from J, leaving 9 bases between. The CDR3 here is CASSQDYSVEQYF. In DNA form, the CDR3 reads TGCGCCAGCAGCCAAGATTACTCCGTCGAGCAGTACTTC.

The rearrangement joins TRBV28 to TRBJ2-7; D is possibly TRBD1 (5 bases). CDR1 and CDR2 (germline): MDHEN, SYDVKM. The V end was cut by 9 bases, the J end by 4 bases, with 7 bases between. The CDR3 totals 10 residues. For the CDR3, the DNA is TGTGCCAGTCAGGGATACGAGCAGTACTTC. This encodes CASQGYEQYF. The full variable domain, completed using reference TRBV28 and TRBJ2-7, is DVKVTQSSRYLVKRTGEKVFLECVQDMDHENMFWYRQDPGLGLRLIYFSYDVKMKEKGDIPEGYSVSREKKERFSLILESASTNQTSMYLCASQGYEQYFGPGTRLTVT.

This chain connects TRBV28 to TRBJ2-1; weak D call: TRBD2 (5 bases). V was trimmed by 10 bases and J by 5 bases, leaving 27 bases between them. The germline V gene encodes CDR1 MDHEN and CDR2 SYDVKM. The CDR3 consists of 17 residues. CDR3 loop: CATMSGMIVTRDNEQFF. The CDR3 nucleotides read TGTGCCACCATGTCTGGAATGATAGTGACGCGGGACAATGAGCAGTTCTTC.

A word on this clone: Other nucleotide sequences in the sample specify the same CDR3. This rearrangement joins TRBV5-1 to TRBJ2-7; unclear D gene. The V gene lost 2 bases and the J gene lost 3 bases, with 9 bases spanning the gap. From germline, CDR1 is SGHRS and CDR2 YFSETQ. The CDR3 contains 13 residues. The CDR3 DNA reads as TGCGCCAGCAGCTTAGTCGGCGGCTACGAGCAGTACTTC. Translation gives CASSLVGGYEQYF.

The rearrangement links TRBV4-1 to TRBJ2-1; TRBD2 might be the D (5 bases). Germline V gives CDR1 MGHRA, CDR2 YSYEKL. This CDR3 region has 13 residues. Trimming stripped 2 bases from V and 6 bases from J, with 8 bases between. The chain's CDR3 is CASSQFAGNEQFF. In nucleotides, the CDR3 is TGCGCCAGCAGCCAATTTGCGGGCAATGAGCAGTTCTTC.

V is TRBV11-3 and J is TRBJ2-1; D is uncertain. Germline V CDR1 and CDR2: SGHNT, YENEEA. Trimming removed 5 bases at V and 6 bases at J, with 8 bases between. The CDR3 runs to 12 residues. For the CDR3, the DNA is TGTGCCAGCAGCCGCTGGTCCAATGAGCAGTTCTTC. Its protein product is CASSRWSNEQFF.

CDR3 amino acids: CASQQGASGELFF. DNA of the CDR3: TGTGCCTCCCAACAGGGGGCGTCCGGGGAGCTGTTTTTT. This chain uses TRBV2 with TRBJ2-2; TRBD1 matches at 9 bases. The CDR3 is 13 residues long. CDR1 and CDR2 from the germline V gene are SNHLY and FYNNEI. V lost 11 bases to trimming and J lost 6 bases; unmatched junction nucleotides: 7.

This chain uses TRBV27 with TRBJ2-3, with TRBD1 matching over 8 bases. This CDR3 region has 16 residues. Germline V lookup: CDR1 MNHEY, CDR2 SMNVEV (reference sequence). With V trimmed by 3 bases and J by 3 bases, 8 bases remained unmatched. CDR3 nucleotide sequence: TGTGCCAGCAGTTTTACCCCCCAGGGGGCAACAGATACGCAGTATTTT. It translates to CASSFTPQGATDTQYF.

The V and J genes are TRBV7-8 and TRBJ1-2; no clear D. V gave up 1 base and J gave up 5 bases, with 11 bases separating them. The germline V gene encodes CDR1 SGHVS and CDR2 FQNEAQ. CDR3 size: 14 residues. The DNA for the CDR3 is TGTGCCAGCAGCTTAGGATACGAATCTTATGGCTACACCTTC. Protein product: CASSLGYESYGYTF.

J is TRBJ2-5 and V is TRBV5-1; 8 bases agree with TRBD2. Germline V gene data show CDR1 as SGHRS and CDR2 as YFSETQ. The CDR3 is 15 residues long. V shed 0 bases and J 2 bases; nucleotides not matched to a gene: 3. CDR3 in DNA: TGCGCCAGCAGCTTGGGCCTAGCGGGTCAAGAGACCCAGTACTTC. This codes for CASSLGLAGQETQYF.

The V call is TRBV30, the J call TRBJ2-1, with 10 bases lining up with TRBD2. The germline CDR1 and CDR2 sequences are GTSNPN and SVGIG (reference sequence). With 3 bases clipped from V and 16 bases from J, the junction kept 6 bases outside the gene matches. The length of the CDR3 is 11 residues. The CDR3 bases are TGTGCCTGGAGCATAGCGGGGGGCCCCTTCTTC. This gives the protein CAWSIAGGPFF.

There are a few counts of this clone. V usage is TRBV5-6 and J usage is TRBJ1-1; the D gene is possibly TRBD1 (6 bases). The ends were cut back, 4 bases at V and 10 bases at J, with 17 bases in the middle. This CDR3 is built from 13 residues. From germline, CDR1 is SGHDT and CDR2 YYEEEE. The CDR3 DNA sequence: TGTGCCAGCAGCCCCCAGACAGGATCAAGAGCTTTCTTT. It yields the protein CASSPQTGSRAFF. The variable domain in full, completed from reference TRBV5-6 and TRBJ1-1, reads DAGVTQSPTHLIKTRGQQVTLRCSPKSGHDTVSWYQQALGQGPQFIFQYYEEEERQRGNFPDRFSGHQFPNYSSELNVNALLLGDSALYLCASSPQTGSRAFFGQGTRLTVV.

The chain is built from TRBV7-9 and TRBJ1-4; a weak D match, TRBD1 (6 bases). The CDR3 length is 15 residues. Per germline, CDR1 SEHNR and CDR2 FQNEAQ (reference sequence). V gave up 4 bases and J gave up 7 bases, with 16 bases separating them. The CDR3 region is CASSWRGTGGEKLFF. The DNA of the CDR3 is TGTGCCAGCAGCTGGAGGGGGACGGGGGGTGAAAAACTGTTTTTT.

The chain carries TRBV30 and TRBJ1-1; 7 positions match TRBD1. CDR3 size: 12 residues. Per the germline V gene, CDR1 is GTSNPN and CDR2 is SVGIG (reference sequence). J was trimmed by 5 bases and V by 5 bases; bases with no gene match: 5. This CDR3 is CAWFQGGTEAFF. For the CDR3, the DNA is TGTGCCTGGTTTCAGGGGGGGACTGAAGCTTTCTTT.

CDR3 in DNA: TGTGCCAGCAGCTTGGCATTGGCGAACACTGAAGCTTTCTTT. This translates into CASSLALANTEAFF. V usage is TRBV5-6 and J usage is TRBJ1-1; D ambiguous. The length of the CDR3 is 14 residues. Germline CDR1 SGHDT, CDR2 YYEEEE. V was cut by 0 bases and J by 1 base, with 7 bases left in between. The full variable domain, completed using reference TRBV5-6 and TRBJ1-1, is DAGVTQSPTHLIKTRGQQVTLRCSPKSGHDTVSWYQQALGQGPQFIFQYYEEEERQRGNFPDRFSGHQFPNYSSELNVNALLLGDSALYLCASSLALANTEAFFGQGTRLTVV.

This clone was counted only a few times. The chain employs TRBV6-5 and TRBJ1-2, with D possibly TRBD1 on 5 matching bases. Germline CDR1 reads MNHEY; CDR2 reads SVGAGI. The CDR3 covers 15 residues. Trimming stripped 2 bases from V and 3 bases from J, with 13 bases between. CDR3 DNA sequence: TGTGCCAGCAGTTACGGGTGGGGGAGTGACTATGGCTACACCTTC. Translating gives CASSYGWGSDYGYTF.

This clone has more than one count but fewer than ten. CDR3 sequence: CASSFGTGGTEAFF. CDR3 bases: TGTGCCAGCAGCTTCGGGACAGGTGGGACTGAAGCTTTCTTT. The V gene is TRBV7-2, the J gene TRBJ1-1, with 8 bases matching TRBD1. CDR1 SGHTA and CDR2 FQGNSA come from the germline V gene. The CDR3 length is 14 residues. With 3 bases clipped from V and 5 bases from J, the junction kept 5 bases outside the gene matches.

This clone is a singleton in its sample. V gene TRBV7-9 combines with J gene TRBJ2-7; TRBD2 is a possible D gene (5 bases). The CDR3 length is 12 residues. The ends were cut back, 6 bases at V and 4 bases at J, with 10 bases in the middle. Per germline, CDR1 SEHNR and CDR2 FQNEAQ (reference sequence). The CDR3 DNA reads as TGTGCCAGCAGTTCGGACTTTTACGAGCAGTACTTC. This codes for CASSSDFYEQYF.

The chain uses TRBV4-3 and TRBJ2-7, with TRBD2 as a possible D gene (7 bases). The V gene's germline CDR1 is LGHNA and CDR2 YSLEER. V lost 0 bases and J 6 bases, leaving 21 bases between the germline ends. The CDR3 contains 17 residues. CDR3 nucleotides: TGCGCCAGCAGCCAAGAATCACCGGGGGGCTTAGCGAGCGAGCAGTACTTC. Residues: CASSQESPGGLASEQYF.

V and J are TRBV6-4 and TRBJ1-1; maybe TRBD1 (6 bases). The germline gives CDR1 MRHNA, CDR2 SNTAGT. V dropped 2 bases and J dropped 5 bases, with 18 bases sitting between them. This CDR3 region has 16 residues. CDR3 sequence reads: CASSDPKVRGRTEAFF. The CDR3, as DNA: TGTGCCAGCAGTGACCCCAAGGTCCGGGGGCGGACTGAAGCTTTCTTT.

This chain uses TRBV4-1 with TRBJ2-2, with 8 bases identical to TRBD1. The CDR3 spans 15 residues. CDR1 MGHRA and CDR2 YSYEKL come from the germline V gene. J lost 1 base, V lost 4 bases, and 2 bases had no gene match. The CDR3 DNA reads TGCGCCAGCAGCCTCACAGGGGGGAACACCGGGGAGCTGTTTTTT. It codes for CASSLTGGNTGELFF.

The J gene is TRBJ2-7, the V gene TRBV9; TRBD1 might be the D (6 bases). CDR3 length: 14 residues. The ends were cut back, 3 bases at V and 3 bases at J, with 13 bases in the middle. From germline, CDR1 is SGDLS and CDR2 YYNGEE. CDR3 sequence reads: CASSAGTSIYEQYF. The CDR3, as DNA: TGTGCCAGCAGCGCCGGGACATCTATCTACGAGCAGTACTTC.

This rearrangement joins TRBV27 to TRBJ2-7; TRBD1 matches 8 bases. The J segment lost 7 bases and the V segment lost 6 bases, leaving 8 bases of the junction unmatched. The CDR3 contains 13 residues. Germline V CDR1 and CDR2: MNHEY, SMNVEV (reference sequence). CDR3: CASRGQGAGEQYF. In DNA, the CDR3 is TGTGCCAGCAGGGGCCAGGGGGCAGGGGAGCAGTACTTC.